A single sample gave rise to the 3 T cell receptor beta chains below, sequenced in a study of human T cells and chemical hapten exposure. One entry per CDR3 protein results from TCRdb running MiXCR on the RACE reads. The sample holds about 82,000 distinct CDR3 sequences, about an eighth seen once. Time point here: patch test 3, about 24 weeks after DPC sensitization. Regarding treatment: therapeutic diphenylcyclopropenone sensitization with weekly scalp DPC. The material was whole blood, obtained in connection with sensitization to the hapten diphenylcyclopropenone (DPC). The receptors originated from a woman aged 45-59 years with alopecia areata. Some clones in this sample may be carry-over from other donors' samples.

This clonotype was seen ten or more times. This CDR3 reads CASATFLRVTYEQYF. The CDR3 DNA reads as TGTGCCAGCGCCACCTTCTTGAGAGTGACATACGAGCAGTACTTC. This chain joins TRBV27 and TRBJ2-7; D gene unclear. The V gene's germline CDR1 is MNHEY and CDR2 SMNVEV (reference sequence). The CDR3 runs to 15 residues. Trimming stripped 8 bases from V and 4 bases from J, with 21 bases between.

In this sample, this clonotype turned up many times. The chain couples TRBV29-1 to TRBJ1-2; 7 nucleotides match TRBD1. The germline V gene has CDR1 SQVTM and CDR2 ANQGSEA. This CDR3 region has 13 residues. V trimming: 6 bases; J trimming: 5 bases; junction bases outside the gene matches: 9. The CDR3 bases are TGCAGCGTAGGACAGGTCCTAAATTATGGCTACACCTTC. Translation gives CSVGQVLNYGYTF.

The chain links TRBV30 to TRBJ1-5; D remains ambiguous. The CDR3 contains 14 residues. Trimming took 0 bases from V and 4 from J, leaving 10 bases between them. The germline V gene encodes CDR1 GTSNPN and CDR2 SVGIG (reference sequence). CDR3 nucleotides: TGTGCCTGGAGTGTACTAGGAGGAAATCAGCCCCAGCATTTT. Translating gives CAWSVLGGNQPQHF.